These T cell receptor beta chains were read from a single sample in a study of T cells in narcolepsy. Libraries were prepared by immunoSEQ multiplex PCR; TCRdb keeps only in-frame clonotypes and omits some of them. The data show around 30,000 clones, more than 70% seen once. Sequencing input: CD45RA- memory CD4+ T cells from PBMCs. Source of these receptors: a human donor with narcolepsy. CDR3s leave out the opening cysteine and the closing phenylalanine or tryptophan. D genes are given only for firm matches.

j_call: TRBJ1-1
d_call: TRBD1
v_call: TRBV25-1
cdr3_aa: ASRHTGGRAEAF

j_call: TRBJ2-6
d_call: .
v_call: TRBV16
cdr3_aa: ASSPLNGLRASSGANVLT

j_call: TRBJ1-2
d_call: .
v_call: TRBV4-1
cdr3_aa: ASSQDTGLNYGYT

j_call: TRBJ1-6
d_call: TRBD1
v_call: TRBV6-1
cdr3_aa: ASSPGQGDRTPLH

j_call: TRBJ2-1
d_call: TRBD2
v_call: TRBV7-2
cdr3_aa: ASSLEAGGRYNEQF

j_call: TRBJ1-6
d_call: .
v_call: TRBV5-4
cdr3_aa: ASSLAGDYNSPLH

j_call: TRBJ1-2
d_call: .
v_call: TRBV28
cdr3_aa: ASISSGTAYGYT

j_call: TRBJ1-6
d_call: .
v_call: TRBV19
cdr3_aa: ASSSQGGGSPLH

j_call: TRBJ2-3
d_call: TRBD2
v_call: TRBV30
cdr3_aa: AWTLAGDTDTQY

j_call: TRBJ2-1
d_call: .
v_call: TRBV11-2
cdr3_aa: ASSLGTHINSYNEQF

j_call: TRBJ2-1
d_call: .
v_call: TRBV11-2
cdr3_aa: ASRPADYNEQF

j_call: TRBJ1-1
d_call: TRBD1
v_call: TRBV29-1
cdr3_aa: SVTSGTGNTEAF

j_call: TRBJ2-7
d_call: TRBD2
v_call: TRBV6-1
cdr3_aa: ASSGLTYEQY

j_call: TRBJ1-2
d_call: .
v_call: TRBV7-9
cdr3_aa: ASSFVGRRNYGYT

j_call: TRBJ2-5
d_call: TRBD1
v_call: TRBV11-2
cdr3_aa: ASSLAGQGAETQY

j_call: TRBJ1-1
d_call: TRBD1
v_call: TRBV2
cdr3_aa: ASNSGTVNTEAF

j_call: TRBJ1-1
d_call: .
v_call: TRBV7-6
cdr3_aa: ASSRGLRTIAF

j_call: TRBJ2-1
d_call: TRBD2
v_call: TRBV5-6
cdr3_aa: ASSPGLAGAVEQF

j_call: TRBJ1-6
d_call: TRBD1
v_call: TRBV11-2
cdr3_aa: ASSSWTGANSPLH

j_call: TRBJ2-1
d_call: TRBD1
v_call: TRBV5-4
cdr3_aa: ASRPTGDPLYNEQF

j_call: TRBJ1-3
d_call: TRBD1
v_call: TRBV11-3
cdr3_aa: ASSPGQGPGNTIY

j_call: TRBJ2-3
d_call: .
v_call: TRBV7-3
cdr3_aa: ASSLTRTTNGDTQY

j_call: TRBJ1-1
d_call: TRBD1
v_call: TRBV5-6
cdr3_aa: ASSTGQGNTEAF

j_call: TRBJ2-1
d_call: TRBD1
v_call: TRBV30
cdr3_aa: AWSVQGGYYNEQF

j_call: TRBJ2-7
d_call: TRBD2
v_call: TRBV5-5
cdr3_aa: ASSFQGGPYEQY

j_call: TRBJ1-1
d_call: TRBD1
v_call: TRBV19
cdr3_aa: ASSIIQGAPEAF

j_call: TRBJ1-1
d_call: TRBD1
v_call: TRBV25-1
cdr3_aa: ASTIGQGGGWTEAF

j_call: TRBJ1-5
d_call: .
v_call: TRBV21-1
cdr3_aa: ASSSANSCGNQPQH

j_call: TRBJ2-7
d_call: .
v_call: TRBV5-7
cdr3_aa: ASSFNFGDSGQY

j_call: TRBJ1-5
d_call: .
v_call: TRBV7-6
cdr3_aa: ASSTGSNQPQH

j_call: TRBJ2-7
d_call: TRBD1
v_call: TRBV6-1
cdr3_aa: ASTRTGGHEQY

j_call: TRBJ2-1
d_call: TRBD1
v_call: TRBV2
cdr3_aa: ASQGAGGSEQF

j_call: TRBJ1-4
d_call: .
v_call: TRBV10-3
cdr3_aa: AISEGSSYEKLF

j_call: TRBJ2-3
d_call: .
v_call: TRBV7-9
cdr3_aa: ASSLAGNTDTQY

j_call: TRBJ2-1
d_call: .
v_call: TRBV6-6
cdr3_aa: ASRDVRRQF